A selection of T cell receptor beta chains follows, all from one sample in a study of blood T cells in healthy people across ages. TCRdb re-called the 5' RACE reads through MiXCR, storing one row per CDR3 protein. This sample has some 1.8 million distinct CDR3 sequences; around 42% occur once, and the top ten carry more than 20%. Material for sequencing was blood. The origin of the receptors is a human donor in good health. The CDR3 runs from the conserved cysteine through the conserved F or W. The D gene is left open where the match is weak. Only some rows state a clone size, as once, few, many or a class for expanded clones.

.	TRBV29-1	TRBD1	TRBJ1-2	13	TGCAGCGTGCAGGGGGCGGACGACTATGGCTACACCTTC	CSVQGADDYGYTF
.	TRBV6-1	.	TRBJ2-3	15	TGTGCCAGCGACGGGGAAAGGGTGGGCACAGATACGCAGTATTTT	CASDGERVGTDTQYF
.	TRBV20-1	TRBD1	TRBJ1-6	18	TGCAGTGCTCTTTTTCCCAAGTCAGGGGGCCCGTCTAATTCACCCCTCCACTTT	CSALFPKSGGPSNSPLHF
.	TRBV10-3	.	TRBJ1-2	18	TGTGCCATCGGTGAGTCGACGATGGGCACTGCCGTATCCTATGGCTACACCTTC	CAIGESTMGTAVSYGYTF
many	TRBV12-3/TRBV12-4	.	TRBJ2-3	11	TGTGCCAGCAGCCTATTGGGTACGCAGTATTTT	CASSLLGTQYF
few	TRBV7-8	.	TRBJ2-1	16	TGTGCCAGCAGCTTATCCGAGGGCCCCCTATACAATGAGCAGTTCTTC	CASSLSEGPLYNEQFF
.	TRBV20-1	.	TRBJ2-7	13	TGCAGTGCTAGAGAGGTCCCAACCTACGAGCAGTACTTC	CSAREVPTYEQYF
.	TRBV6-2/TRBV6-3	.	TRBJ1-1	14	TGTGCCAGTGCTTTTGGGGGTCTGGACACTGAAGCTTTCTTT	CASAFGGLDTEAFF
.	TRBV6-2/TRBV6-3	.	TRBJ1-2	13	TGTGCCAGCAGCAACACAGCCGACTATGGCTACACCTTC	CASSNTADYGYTF
.	TRBV4-3	.	TRBJ1-3	14	TGCGCCAGCAGCCATGGGACGTCTGGAAACACCATATATTTT	CASSHGTSGNTIYF
few	TRBV20-1	.	TRBJ2-5	14	TGCAGTGCTAGATACCCCGGGGTTCCGGAGACCCAGTACTTC	CSARYPGVPETQYF
.	TRBV6-5	.	TRBJ1-4	13	TGTGCCAGCAGTTACGACGGCAATGAAAACCTGTTTTTT	CASSYDGNENLFF
few	TRBV28	.	TRBJ2-3	14	TGTGCCAGCAGTTTACGACGGCCTGCGGATACGCAGTATTTT	CASSLRRPADTQYF
few	TRBV6-1	.	TRBJ2-5	15	TGTGCCAGCAGTCCCCGGGACAACCTAAAAGAGACCCAGTACTTC	CASSPRDNLKETQYF
.	TRBV4-3	.	TRBJ2-3	15	TGCGCCAGCAGCCAAGAGGGCCTGGCTGTGGATACGCAGTATTTT	CASSQEGLAVDTQYF
.	TRBV9	TRBD2	TRBJ2-1	16	TGTGCCAGCAGCCCTCAAACCTCCCGGGAGGGCAATGAGCAGTTCTTC	CASSPQTSREGNEQFF
.	TRBV20-1	TRBD2	TRBJ2-2	14	TGCAGTGCCAGAAGCGGGGGGGAGTCCGGGGAGCTGTTTTTT	CSARSGGESGELFF
many	TRBV5-1	TRBD1	TRBJ2-7	14	TGCGCCAGCAGACCGCAGGGACAGACCTACGAGCAGTACTTC	CASRPQGQTYEQYF
.	TRBV15	.	TRBJ2-5	15	TGTGCCACCAGCAGAGTATACGGGGGACAAGAGACCCAGTACTTC	CATSRVYGGQETQYF
few	TRBV4-2	TRBD2	TRBJ2-7	16	TGTGCCAGCAGCCAAGGGGGGGGGTCCCCCTCATACGAGCAGTACTTC	CASSQGGGSPSYEQYF